This is a list of T cell receptor beta chains from one sample in a study of response to subunit inactivated influenza vaccine. TCRdb analysed the RT-PCR reads with MiXCR anew, one entry per CDR3 protein. The sample lists about half a million distinct CDR3 sequences, 7.6% occurring once. Sample: PBMCs from blood, taken less than 30 months after vaccination. Every receptor here comes from a man aged 50-75 years who received an inactivated influenza vaccine. The CDR3 runs from the conserved cysteine through the conserved F or W. Fields, in order: V gene, clone size, J gene, D gene, CDR3 protein, CDR3 DNA. D genes are given only for firm matches. A row's size may be missing; if present it is once, few, many or a size class.

>TRBV4-2|many|TRBJ1-1|TRBD1
CASSARTGFEAFF
TGTGCCAGCAGCGCCCGGACAGGGTTTGAAGCTTTCTTT
>TRBV7-9|few|TRBJ1-2|.
CASSLPGRSYGYTF
TGTGCCAGCAGCTTACCGGGGCGCTCTTATGGCTACACCTTC
>TRBV10-2|few|TRBJ2-3|TRBD2
CASRTSASTDTQYF
TGCGCCAGCAGGACTAGCGCTTCCACAGATACGCAGTATTTT
>TRBV6-1|.|TRBJ1-1|.
CASSEFVGGLTEAFF
TGTGCCAGCAGTGAATTTGTGGGCGGCCTGACTGAAGCTTTCTTT
>TRBV28|many|TRBJ2-1|TRBD2
CASSPFSGRAGVEQFF
TGTGCCAGCAGTCCCTTTAGCGGGAGGGCCGGGGTTGAGCAGTTCTTC
>TRBV10-2|.|TRBJ2-3|TRBD2
CASRDRGGNTDTQYF
TGCGCCAGCAGAGACCGGGGGGGCAACACAGATACGCAGTATTTT
>TRBV18|.|TRBJ2-1|TRBD1
CASSPSTGYNEQFF
TGTGCCAGCTCACCATCGACAGGGTACAATGAGCAGTTCTTC
>TRBV10-3|few|TRBJ2-7|TRBD2
CAISGRLAGGNEQYF
TGTGCCATCAGTGGTCGACTAGCGGGGGGCAACGAGCAGTACTTC
>TRBV12-3/TRBV12-4|many|TRBJ2-1|.
CASSWNEQFF
TGTGCCAGCAGTTGGAATGAGCAGTTCTTC
>TRBV7-2|.|TRBJ2-5|TRBD1
CTSSITGVLETQYF
TGTACCAGCAGCATAACAGGGGTTCTAGAGACCCAGTACTTC
>TRBV30|few|TRBJ1-2|TRBD1
CAWNRDRGIGYTF
TGTGCCTGGAACCGGGACAGGGGAATTGGCTACACCTTC
>TRBV27|few|TRBJ2-7|.
CASSLSGSHYEQYF
TGTGCCAGCAGTTTATCGGGCAGCCACTACGAGCAGTACTTC
>TRBV7-9|many|TRBJ2-2|TRBD2
CASSPTSGRDTGELFF
TGTGCCAGCAGCCCAACTAGCGGGAGAGACACCGGGGAGCTGTTTTTT
>TRBV14|few|TRBJ2-2|TRBD1
CASSPMPGQGGAGELFF
TGTGCCAGCAGCCCCATGCCGGGACAGGGGGGAGCCGGGGAGCTGTTTTTT
>TRBV20-1|.|TRBJ1-1|TRBD1
CAVRKGTANTEAFF
TGCGCAGTGAGGAAGGGGACAGCGAACACTGAAGCTTTCTTT
>TRBV7-2|many|TRBJ2-1|.
CASSSRQRINEQFF
TGTGCCAGCAGCTCGCGACAGAGGATCAATGAGCAGTTCTTC
>TRBV5-1|few|TRBJ2-3|TRBD2
CASSLRTGLAGRRSPDTQYF
TGCGCCAGCAGCTTGAGGACGGGACTAGCGGGAAGGAGGAGCCCAGATACGCAGTATTTT
>TRBV24-1|.|TRBJ2-5|.
CATSDGSWARKETQYF
TGTGCCACCAGTGATGGGTCCTGGGCGAGGAAAGAGACCCAGTACTTC
>TRBV12-3/TRBV12-4|few|TRBJ1-5|TRBD1
CASSSRTGPLSPQHF
TGTGCCAGCAGTTCCCGGACAGGGCCGTTGTCCCCCCAGCATTTT
>TRBV6-1|.|TRBJ2-7|.
CASSEVRQLSSYEQYF
TGTGCCAGCAGTGAAGTGAGGCAGCTCAGCTCCTACGAGCAGTACTTC
>TRBV20-1|.|TRBJ1-1|.
CSGSTEAFF
TGCAGTGGGAGCACTGAAGCTTTCTTT
>TRBV5-4|.|TRBJ2-1|TRBD2
CASSHSGSETYNEQFF
TGTGCCAGCAGCCATAGCGGGAGCGAAACCTACAATGAGCAGTTCTTC
>TRBV28|.|TRBJ2-7|.
CASKSQGYEQYF
TGTGCCAGCAAAAGCCAGGGCTACGAGCAGTACTTC
>TRBV20-1|.|TRBJ2-1|.
CSARVAKGYGEQFF
TGCAGTGCTAGAGTCGCTAAGGGGTATGGCGAGCAGTTCTTC
>TRBV5-3|few|TRBJ2-5|.
CARNSPRGKETQYF
TGTGCCAGAAACTCCCCTCGGGGGAAAGAGACCCAGTACTTC